The 15 T cell receptor beta chains below come from one sample, sequenced in a study of brain T cells in children with intractable seizures. The time point: blood from clinic visit 5 months post-surgery; TSC patient then seizure free. Only in-frame clones appear in the TCRdb table, and some are missing; sequencing was by immunoSEQ multiplex PCR. Among about 340,000 clones listed, approximately 93% were seen once. Sequencing was performed on peripheral blood, taken roughly 5 months after surgery. The source is a boy younger than two with tuberous sclerosis and intractable seizures.

The genes are TRBV6-5 and TRBJ2-7; D ambiguous. Trimming pared 2 bases from V and 4 bases from J, leaving 12 bases between. Germline V gives CDR1 MNHEY, CDR2 SVGAGI. CDR3 size: 14 residues. The CDR3 loop reads CASSYKGWPYEQYF. The CDR3 DNA reads TGTGCCAGCAGTTACAAGGGTTGGCCGTACGAGCAGTACTTC.

The chain is built from TRBV24-1 and TRBJ1-2; 7 bases line up with TRBD1. Germline CDR1 and CDR2: KGHDR and SFDVKD. The CDR3 spans 13 residues. V was pared by 6 bases and J by 8 bases, with 8 bases of the junction left unmatched. DNA for the CDR3: TGTGCCACCAGTTCAGGGGGGCCAGGCGGCTACACCTTC. Translating it yields CATSSGGPGGYTF.

In DNA, the CDR3 is TGCGCCAGCAGCCAAGATCCCCTAGCGGGAACGCTCAATGAGCAGTTCTTC. It yields the protein CASSQDPLAGTLNEQFF. The chain links TRBV4-1 to TRBJ2-1; TRBD2 matches 9 bases. Germline V gives CDR1 MGHRA, CDR2 YSYEKL. V gave up 0 bases and J gave up 6 bases; unmatched junction bases: 9. CDR3 length: 17 residues.

The gene calls are TRBV4-1 and TRBJ2-3, with 10 bases matching TRBD1. CDR1 is MGHRA, CDR2 YSYEKL, per germline. The CDR3 is made up of 18 amino acids. V gave up 2 bases and J gave up 1 base; unmatched junction bases: 9. The CDR3 loop reads CASSQSRLGTGGTDTQYF. The CDR3, as DNA: TGCGCCAGCAGCCAATCGAGGTTGGGGACAGGGGGCACAGATACGCAGTATTTT.

About this clone: Relative to the germline gene, one junction end is altered; a read error may explain this. The V gene is TRBV4-2, the J gene TRBJ2-7; 8 bases are shared with TRBD1. This CDR3 region has 16 residues. Looked up from germline, CDR1 is LGHNA and CDR2 is YNFKEQ. In DNA form, the CDR3 reads TGTGCCAGCAGCGAAAACAGGGGGGAAGACTCCCACGAGCAGTACTTC. Encoded protein: CASSENRGEDSHEQYF.

This clone showed up just once. This rearrangement joins TRBV6-6 to TRBJ2-1; 10 positions match TRBD1. With 5 bases clipped from V and 6 bases from J, the junction kept 7 bases outside the gene matches. CDR1 and CDR2 (germline): MNHNY, SVGAGI (reference sequence). The CDR3 consists of 15 residues. CDR3 sequence: CASSPTGGSGNEQFF. The CDR3 region has the DNA TGTGCCAGCAGTCCGACAGGGGGCAGCGGCAATGAGCAGTTCTTC.

This chain connects TRBV5-5 to TRBJ1-5, with 7 positions matching TRBD1. Trimming cost V 0 bases and J 4 bases; bases outside gene matches: 7. Germline-derived CDR1 and CDR2 are SGHKS and YYEKEE (reference sequence). This CDR3 has 16 amino acids. CDR3 region: CASSLAPGQLNQPQHF. The CDR3 DNA follows: TGTGCCAGCAGCTTGGCTCCGGGACAGTTAAATCAGCCCCAGCATTTT.

The chain couples TRBV6-1 to TRBJ2-7; weak D call: TRBD2 (6 bases). The germline V gene has CDR1 MNHNS and CDR2 SASEGT. The CDR3 consists of 14 residues. V was pared by 1 base and J by 7 bases, with 14 bases between. The CDR3 DNA follows: TGTGCCAGCAGTGAAGTGGGCTATGGAGGGGAGCAGTACTTC. Its protein product is CASSEVGYGGEQYF.

The CDR3 here is CASSPIGLAGDNEQFF. In DNA, the CDR3 is TGTGCCAGCAGCCCGATCGGACTAGCGGGGGACAATGAGCAGTTCTTC. The gene calls are TRBV9 and TRBJ2-1; 13 bases fit TRBD2. The V gene end was trimmed by 4 bases and the J gene end by 5 bases; junction bases not matched to a gene: 6. Germline V CDR1 and CDR2: SGDLS, YYNGEE. This CDR3 region has 16 residues.

J is TRBJ1-6 and V is TRBV4-1, with a possible D match to TRBD1 (5 bases). The CDR3 consists of 15 residues. V was pared by 0 bases and J by 6 bases, with 9 bases between. Germline V gives CDR1 MGHRA, CDR2 YSYEKL. The CDR3 DNA follows: TGCGCCAGCAGCCAAGATGGTGGGGGTAATTCACCCCTCCACTTT. This gives the protein CASSQDGGGNSPLHF.

The J gene is TRBJ1-2, the V gene TRBV5-6; D is unclear. Trimming removed 7 bases at V and 6 bases at J, with 7 bases between. The CDR3 consists of 10 residues. CDR1 SGHDT and CDR2 YYEEEE come from the germline V gene. CDR3 in DNA: TGTGCCAGCGCCGGGGATGGCTACACCTTC. This gives the protein CASAGDGYTF.

This clone came up once. The chain carries TRBV7-2 and TRBJ2-1, with TRBD2 matching 12 bases. CDR3 length: 17 residues. Losses at the gene ends were 4 bases for V and 3 bases for J; bases not matched to a gene: 7. Per germline, CDR1 SGHTA and CDR2 FQGNSA. CDR3 region: CASSSNGLAGYYNEQFF. DNA for the CDR3: TGTGCCAGCAGCTCCAATGGACTAGCGGGGTACTACAATGAGCAGTTCTTC.

This clone was recorded once. Relative to the germline gene, one junction end is altered; a read error may explain this. The V gene is TRBV7-7, the J gene TRBJ2-7; D is unclear. The CDR3 has 15 residues. From germline, CDR1 is SSHAT and CDR2 FNYEAQ (reference sequence). The CDR3 region is CASSPSPYTLYEQYF. The CDR3 region has the DNA TGTGCTAGCAGCCCATCCCCATACACCCTTTACGAGCAGTACTTC.

The chain carries TRBV11-2 and TRBJ1-2; no clear D gene. Trimming removed 1 base from V and 8 bases from J, with 14 bases in between. Looked up from germline, CDR1 is SGHAT and CDR2 is FQNNGV. This CDR3 contains 14 residues. CDR3 in DNA: TGTGCCAGCAGCTTAGTAGGACTGCGGGAGGGCTACACCTTC. It specifies CASSLVGLREGYTF. Looking up the rest from reference TRBV11-2 and TRBJ1-2 gives the full variable domain: EAGVAQSPRYKIIEKRQSVAFWCNPISGHATLYWYQQILGQGPKLLIQFQNNGVVDDSQLPKDRFSAERLKGVDSTLKIQPAKLEDSAVYLCASSLVGLREGYTFGSGTRLTVV.

The V gene is TRBV5-1, the J gene TRBJ1-1; TRBD1 agrees at 11 bases. CDR1 and CDR2 from the germline V gene are SGHRS and YFSETQ. The V segment lost 4 bases and the J segment 2 bases; nucleotides outside the gene matches: 13. This CDR3 is 18 amino acids long. Here the CDR3 DNA reads TGCGCCAGCAGCGCGGAGGGCGGGACAGGGGGGGTAAACACTGAAGCTTTCTTT. It encodes CASSAEGGTGGVNTEAFF.